A single sample is the source of the 26 T cell receptor beta chains below, sequenced in a study of cytomegalovirus exposure and HLA in healthy donors. 13 Jbeta primers and 60 Vbeta primers were used for the PCR. The data were produced by immunoSEQ multiplex PCR, yet TCRdb's version contains in-frame clones alone and is incomplete. This table holds 150,000 to 200,000 clones, under 80% found once. The source material was PBMCs. The receptor set was obtained from a female donor in good health and CMV-seronegative.

The chain's CDR3 is CASSWRTGETQYF. The DNA of the CDR3 is TGTGCCAGCAGCTGGAGGACGGGAGAGACCCAGTACTTC. This chain joins TRBV7-2 and TRBJ2-5, with D perhaps TRBD2 (5 bases). The CDR3 loop spans 13 amino acids. The germline V gene encodes CDR1 SGHTA and CDR2 FQGNSA. With 4 bases removed from V and 4 bases from J, the gap between germline ends came to 10 bases.

The chain has TRBV27 and TRBJ1-2; 8 nucleotides match TRBD1. The CDR3 totals 15 residues. Germline CDR1 and CDR2: MNHEY and SMNVEV (reference sequence). With 6 bases clipped from V and 6 bases from J, the junction kept 12 bases outside the gene matches. As DNA, the CDR3 is TGTGCCAGCAGGACTTCCCCACAGGGGGGGAATGGCTACACCTTC. Encoded protein: CASRTSPQGGNGYTF.

V gene TRBV7-9 combines with J gene TRBJ1-1; maybe TRBD1 (6 bases). The CDR3 consists of 14 residues. Germline V gene sequence: CDR1 SEHNR, CDR2 FQNEAQ (reference sequence). V shed 5 bases and J shed 4 bases, with 14 bases lying between them. The DNA of the CDR3 is TGTGCCAGCAGCCTAGGGGGGCAGGGCACTGAAGCTTTCTTT. Its translation is CASSLGGQGTEAFF.

This chain joins TRBV7-8 and TRBJ2-7; D unresolved. The CDR3 is 11 amino acids. V was pared by 8 bases and J by 1 base, with 6 bases between. Germline-derived CDR1 and CDR2 are SGHVS and FQNEAQ. CDR3 in DNA: TGTGCCAGCGGTCAGTCCTACGAGCAGTACTTC. It encodes CASGQSYEQYF.

This clone was seen just once. The chain has TRBV2 and TRBJ2-3; 8 nucleotides line up with TRBD2. Germline V CDR1 and CDR2: SNHLY, FYNNEI. CDR3 length equals 15 residues. Unmatched junction bases numbered 4, after V lost 4 bases and J lost 1 base. CDR3 nucleotide sequence: TGTGCCAGCAGTGGAAGGCGGGGGGGCACAGATACGCAGTATTTT. The encoded protein is CASSGRRGGTDTQYF.

The sample holds a few counts of this clone. The genes are TRBV25-1 and TRBJ2-2; 9 bases fit TRBD1. This CDR3 region has 18 residues. Trimming removed 6 bases from V and 6 bases from J; junction bases left unmatched: 17. CDR1 and CDR2 (germline): MGHDK, SYGVNS. The CDR3 is CASRMSRGQGDLPGELFF. CDR3 sequence (DNA): TGTGCCAGCAGAATGAGTCGGGGACAGGGTGACCTCCCCGGGGAGCTGTTTTTT. Supplemented by reference TRBV25-1 and TRBJ2-2, the full variable domain reads EADIYQTPRYLVIGTGKKITLECSQTMGHDKMYWYQQDPGMELHLIHYSYGVNSTEKGDLSSESTVSRIRTEHFPLTLESARPSHTSQYLCASRMSRGQGDLPGELFFGEGSRLTVL.

The CDR3 sequence: CASSEGPSAAYEQYF. CDR3 in DNA: TGTGCCAGCAGTGAAGGCCCTAGTGCTGCGTACGAGCAGTACTTC. V gene TRBV25-1 combines with J gene TRBJ2-7; D not resolved. V lost 2 bases and J lost 4, with 15 bases in between. The CDR3 sequence is 15 residues long. CDR1 and CDR2 from the germline V gene are MGHDK and SYGVNS.

The chain employs TRBV30 and TRBJ2-7; 8 nucleotides match TRBD1. V lost 1 base and J lost 5; bases outside the gene matches: 10. This CDR3 has 15 residues. Germline CDR1 and CDR2: GTSNPN and SVGIG (reference sequence). CDR3 DNA: TGTGCCTGGAGTGCCGAACAGGGGGTCAAGAACGAGCAGTACTTC. Translated: CAWSAEQGVKNEQYF.

V and J are TRBV5-1 and TRBJ1-5; 12 bases are a match to TRBD1. Germline-derived CDR1 and CDR2 are SGHRS and YFSETQ. The CDR3 contains 16 residues. Losses at the gene ends were 4 bases for V and 4 bases for J; bases not matched to a gene: 6. DNA of the CDR3: TGCGCCAGCAGCACCGGGACAGGGGGCCCTAATCAGCCCCAGCATTTT. Protein: CASSTGTGGPNQPQHF.

This clone showed up just a few times. J is TRBJ1-1 and V is TRBV20-1, with TRBD1 as a possible D gene (5 bases). CDR3 length: 11 amino acids. Trimming stripped 4 bases from V and 5 bases from J, with 8 bases between. CDR1 is DFQATT and CDR2 is SNEGSKA in the germline V gene (reference sequence). CDR3 sequence: CSATGWTEAFF. The CDR3 DNA reads as TGCAGTGCTACAGGGTGGACTGAAGCTTTCTTT.

This sequence joins TRBV5-1 and TRBJ2-5; 9 bases are shared with TRBD2. With 1 base clipped from V and 2 bases from J, the junction kept 3 bases outside the gene matches. CDR3 length equals 15 residues. CDR1 is SGHRS and CDR2 is YFSETQ in the germline V gene. The DNA for the CDR3 is TGCGCCAGCAGCTTGACCCTAGCGGGGCAAGAGACCCAGTACTTC. Translating gives CASSLTLAGQETQYF.

The chain couples TRBV7-9 to TRBJ1-1; TRBD1 matches at 7 bases. Germline V CDR1 and CDR2: SEHNR, FQNEAQ (reference sequence). This CDR3 comprises 16 residues. V was pared by 2 bases and J by 1 base, with 7 bases of the junction left unmatched. For the CDR3, the DNA is TGTGCCAGCAGCTTACCTACCCGGACAGGGAACACTGAAGCTTTCTTT. As protein: CASSLPTRTGNTEAFF.

This chain joins TRBV5-1 and TRBJ1-1; 9 bases are shared with TRBD1. V shed 0 bases and J 4 bases; nucleotides not matched to a gene: 4. Per the germline V gene, CDR1 is SGHRS and CDR2 is YFSETQ. The CDR3 contains 15 residues. This CDR3 is CASSLAGTGTTEAFF. In DNA form, the CDR3 reads TGCGCCAGCAGCTTGGCGGGGACAGGGACCACTGAAGCTTTCTTT.

The chain recombines TRBV21-1 with TRBJ1-2; TRBD1 is the table's D call and was not checked against the DNA. TRBV21-1 is shown as a pseudogene. The CDR3 has 15 amino acids. CDR3 DNA: TGTGCCAGCAGCAAAGTGAATCAGGGTGGCTATGGCTACACCTTC. Translated, it gives CASSKVNQGGYGYTF.

This chain uses TRBV7-6 with TRBJ2-2; D might be TRBD2 (6 bases). V lost 1 base, J lost 0 bases, and 9 bases lay in between. This CDR3 is 16 amino acids long. The germline V gene has CDR1 SGHVS and CDR2 FNYEAQ. CDR3 sequence: CASSLELAPNTGELFF. Here the CDR3 DNA reads TGTGCCAGCAGCTTAGAACTAGCACCGAACACCGGGGAGCTGTTTTTT.

The rearrangement uses TRBV10-1 and TRBJ1-2; the D is unclear. Trimming cost V 1 base and J 6 bases, with 3 bases left between them. Germline loops: CDR1 WNHNN, CDR2 SYGVQD (reference sequence). CDR3 length: 11 residues. The CDR3, as DNA: TGCGCCAGCAGTGAGTTCGATGGCTACACCTTC. Translation gives CASSEFDGYTF.

This clone has a single count. The chain recombines TRBV13 with TRBJ2-7; the D is unclear. Germline CDR1 and CDR2: PRHDT and FYEKMQ (reference sequence). V was clipped by 0 bases and J by 5 bases, with 8 bases between them. The CDR3 has 13 amino acids. Here the CDR3 DNA reads TGTGCCAGCAGCTTAGGGAACATCGACGAGCAGTACTTC. This translates into CASSLGNIDEQYF.

This chain connects TRBV5-6 to TRBJ2-1; 9 bases agree with TRBD2. This CDR3 spans 15 amino acids. Trimming cost V 0 bases and J 8 bases; bases outside gene matches: 6. The V gene's germline CDR1 is SGHDT and CDR2 YYEEEE. In nucleotides, the CDR3 is TGTGCCAGCAGCTTGGACGCGGGGGGGTTGGATGAGCAGTTCTTC. Residues: CASSLDAGGLDEQFF. Full variable domain (remainder filled in from reference TRBV5-6 and TRBJ2-1): DAGVTQSPTHLIKTRGQQVTLRCSPKSGHDTVSWYQQALGQGPQFIFQYYEEEERQRGNFPDRFSGHQFPNYSSELNVNALLLGDSALYLCASSLDAGGLDEQFFGPGTRLTVL.

The chain combines TRBV27 with TRBJ2-1; TRBD2 matches at 8 bases. Trimming at V came to 7 bases and at J to 3 bases, leaving 11 bases not matched to a gene. Germline V gene lookup returns CDR1 MNHEY and CDR2 SMNVEV (reference sequence). This CDR3 region has 16 residues. DNA of the CDR3: TGTGCCAGCAACTTTCTGAGCGGGGGTCACTACAATGAGCAGTTCTTC. Its protein product is CASNFLSGGHYNEQFF.

V usage is TRBV5-1 and J usage is TRBJ1-2; weak D call: TRBD1 (6 bases). Trimming took 4 bases from V and 1 from J, leaving 11 bases between them. Per germline, CDR1 SGHRS and CDR2 YFSETQ. The CDR3 is 14 residues long. CDR3 in amino acids: CASSGGGGNYGYTF. The CDR3 DNA reads TGCGCCAGCAGCGGGGGGGGCGGTAACTATGGCTACACCTTC.

A single count supports this clone. The chain links TRBV6-5 to TRBJ1-1; 7 bases line up with TRBD1. The CDR3 loop spans 14 amino acids. V shed 5 bases, J shed 1 base, and the junction held 4 bases outside the gene matches. Germline V gives CDR1 MNHEY, CDR2 SVGAGI. For the CDR3, the DNA is TGTGCCAGCAGTCGGGCAGGGGGGAACACTGAAGCTTTCTTT. Residues: CASSRAGGNTEAFF.

The chain employs TRBV4-2 and TRBJ1-1; D is ambiguous. The CDR3 is 14 amino acids. V lost 2 bases and J lost 2, with 9 bases in between. Germline CDR1 is LGHNA and CDR2 is YNFKEQ. DNA for the CDR3: TGTGCCAGCAGCCAACGCCGGGAAAACACTGAAGCTTTCTTT. Its translation: CASSQRRENTEAFF.

The J gene is TRBJ1-2, the V gene TRBV29-1; 7 positions agree with TRBD1. The CDR3 length is 11 residues. Per germline, CDR1 SQVTM and CDR2 ANQGSEA. Unmatched junction bases numbered 4, after V lost 6 bases and J lost 6 bases. The CDR3 here is CSVLDRDGYTF. The DNA for the CDR3 is TGCAGCGTACTCGACAGGGATGGCTACACCTTC.

This rearrangement joins TRBV6-1 to TRBJ1-4; possible D gene TRBD1, 5 bases. Trimming took off 4 bases at V and 7 bases at J, with 13 bases between the two ends. This CDR3 is built from 14 residues. Germline V lookup: CDR1 MNHNS, CDR2 SASEGT. The CDR3, as DNA: TGTGCCAGCAGTGGTGGTGGGGCAGCTGAAAAACTGTTTTTT. Encoded protein: CASSGGGAAEKLFF.

In DNA form, the CDR3 reads TGTGCCAGCAGCTTACCGGCTGGCAGGGGGCCCGTTGTGGGCTACACCTTC. This sequence encodes CASSLPAGRGPVVGYTF. The chain links TRBV7-9 to TRBJ1-2, with TRBD1 matching 8 bases. V lost 2 bases, J lost 8 bases, and 16 bases stayed unmatched. Germline lookup yields CDR1 SEHNR and CDR2 FQNEAQ (reference sequence). The CDR3 runs to 17 residues. Supplemented by reference TRBV7-9 and TRBJ1-2, the full variable domain reads DTGVSQNPRHKITKRGQNVTFRCDPISEHNRLYWYRQTLGQGPEFLTYFQNEAQLEKSRLLSDRFSAERPKGSFSTLEIQRTEQGDSAMYLCASSLPAGRGPVVGYTFGSGTRLTVV.

This clone was detected a few times. The rearrangement joins TRBV7-2 to TRBJ1-1; D unresolved. This CDR3 contains 14 residues. V was clipped by 1 base and J by 3 bases, with 9 bases between them. CDR1 is SGHTA and CDR2 is FQGNSA in the germline V gene. The CDR3: CASSLVPADTEAFF. The CDR3 nucleotides read TGTGCCAGCAGCTTAGTCCCCGCAGACACTGAAGCTTTCTTT.